This entry features one T cell receptor (beta chain) sequence. Its antigen is still unknown. This entry comes from a study of CD8+ T cells in alopecia areata. Study details: Treatment of the treated patients consisted of oral tofacitinib, 5 to 10 mg twice daily. Study-level findings and limits: Greater clonality was observed in lesional scalp samples, especially alopecia totalis/universalis, versus normal scalp. Persistence in scalp and blood during tofacitinib was observed for many expanded lesional clones.

V gave up 5 bases and J gave up 7 bases; unmatched junction bases: 7. Germline V gene data show CDR1 as MNHEY and CDR2 as SMNVEV (reference sequence). The CDR3 contains 14 residues. Sequencing used cDNA as its template, made by extracting RNA and reverse transcribing it. The table came from immunoSEQ multiplex PCR; TCRdb's copy has only in-frame clones and leaves some out. The sample shows 140,000 to 150,000 clones, roughly 50% of them seen only once. As to treatment: oral pan-JAK inhibitor, 5-10 mg twice daily. From PBMCs, CD4+ and CD8+ T cells were sorted. The rearrangement joins TRBV27 to TRBJ2-1; the match to TRBD1 covers 8 bases. Here the sequenced sample was CD8+ T cells sorted from blood, taken at week 4, from a patient treated with tofacitinib. This sequence was found in a human donor with alopecia areata. The DNA for the CDR3 is TGTGCCAGCAGTACCCGGACAGGGAGGAATGAGCAGTTCTTC. This translates into CASSTRTGRNEQFF.